These 2 T cell receptor beta chains were all obtained from the same sample, sequenced in a study of T cell responses to AZD1222 COVID-19 vaccine. Produced via immunoSEQ multiplex PCR; TCRdb's table is partial and in-frame only. The sample includes 150,000 to 180,000 clones, about 92% of them seen just once. The sample here was peripheral blood, taken on day 0 of AZD1222 vaccination. The receptors shown here come from an adult in good health.

V and J are TRBV7-2 and TRBJ1-1; D may be TRBD1 (5 bases). Deletions cut 5 bases from V and 0 bases from J, with 16 bases between. Germline CDR1 SGHTA, CDR2 FQGNSA. The CDR3 covers 16 residues. CDR3 DNA sequence: TGTGCCAGCAGCCCTATGGCAGGGCAACTGAACACTGAAGCTTTCTTT. Protein: CASSPMAGQLNTEAFF.

On this clone itself: The sample contains more than one DNA sequence encoding this CDR3. This chain connects TRBV2 to TRBJ2-6; D uncertain. The CDR3 covers 13 residues. The V gene's germline CDR1 is SNHLY and CDR2 FYNNEI. Trimming stripped 6 bases from V and 0 bases from J, with 3 bases between. CDR3 residues: CASRDSGANVLTF. The CDR3 bases are TGTGCCAGCAGAGACTCTGGGGCCAACGTCCTGACTTTC.